Listed here are 26 T cell receptor beta chains from one sample, sequenced in a study of CD8 T cells in Susac syndrome. Random hexamers were used to reverse transcribe about 0.5 to 1 ug of RNA. TCRdb independently ran MiXCR on the immunoSEQ multiplex PCR reads; one entry per CDR3 protein. The repertoire holds approximately 200,000 distinct CDR3 sequences, with roughly nine tenths as singletons. The sequencing sample was made of CD8+ T cells from PBMCs. The receptors stem from a human donor with multiple sclerosis.

The chain joins TRBV18 to TRBJ2-3; 8 nucleotides match TRBD1. With 0 bases clipped from V and 0 bases from J, the junction kept 2 bases outside the gene matches. Per germline, CDR1 KGHSH and CDR2 LQKENI. This CDR3 is built from 16 residues. The CDR3 nucleotides read TGTGCCAGCTCACCACCGGACAGGGCTAGCACAGATACGCAGTATTTT. Its translation: CASSPPDRASTDTQYF. The full variable domain, completed using reference TRBV18 and TRBJ2-3, is NAGVMQNPRHLVRRRGQEARLRCSPMKGHSHVYWYRQLPEEGLKFMVYLQKENIIDESGMPKERFSAEFPKEGPSILRIQQVVRGDSAAYFCASSPPDRASTDTQYFGPGTRLTVL.

The genes are TRBV27 and TRBJ2-2, with 11 bases identical to TRBD2. With 1 base clipped from V and 8 bases from J, the junction kept 6 bases outside the gene matches. The CDR3 runs to 16 residues. Germline V gene sequence: CDR1 MNHEY, CDR2 SMNVEV (reference sequence). The CDR3 loop reads CASSLFSGGAGGELFF. In DNA form, the CDR3 reads TGTGCCAGCAGTTTATTTAGCGGGGGGGCCGGAGGGGAGCTGTTTTTT.

The gene calls are TRBV30 and TRBJ2-3, with D tentatively TRBD2 (5 bases). CDR1 and CDR2 from the germline V gene are GTSNPN and SVGIG (reference sequence). The length of the CDR3 is 15 residues. The ends were cut back, 0 bases at V and 2 bases at J, with 12 bases in the middle. For the CDR3, the DNA is TGTGCCTGGAGTGTTGAAGGGAGCCCCACAGATACGCAGTATTTT. It specifies CAWSVEGSPTDTQYF.

The chain links TRBV19 to TRBJ1-2; no firm D call. The CDR3 sequence is 14 residues long. Trimming pared 0 bases from V and 3 bases from J, leaving 8 bases between. Germline lookup yields CDR1 LNHDA and CDR2 SQIVND (reference sequence). The CDR3 reads CASSIEYSHYGYTF. The CDR3 DNA is TGTGCCAGTAGTATAGAATACAGTCACTATGGCTACACCTTC.

This rearrangement joins TRBV10-1 to TRBJ2-1; D possibly uses TRBD1 or TRBD2 (6 bases each). The CDR3 loop spans 14 amino acids. The ends were cut back, 7 bases at V and 8 bases at J, with 18 bases in the middle. Germline CDR1 is WNHNN and CDR2 is SYGVQD (reference sequence). This chain's CDR3 is CASNDPGAPHEQFF. DNA for the CDR3: TGCGCCAGCAACGATCCGGGGGCCCCCCATGAGCAGTTCTTC.

The chain uses TRBV2 and TRBJ1-4; D remains unclear. There are 14 residues in the CDR3. Trimming stripped 3 bases from V and 3 bases from J, with 8 bases between. Germline V lookup: CDR1 SNHLY, CDR2 FYNNEI. This chain's CDR3 is CASSDSGSNEKLFF. CDR3 coding DNA: TGTGCCAGCAGTGACTCCGGATCTAATGAAAAACTGTTTTTT. Full variable domain (outside the CDR3, taken from reference TRBV2 and TRBJ1-4): EPEVTQTPSHQVTQMGQEVILRCVPISNHLYFYWYRQILGQKVEFLVSFYNNEISEKSEIFDDQFSVERPDGSNFTLKIRSTKLEDSAMYFCASSDSGSNEKLFFGSGTQLSVL.

The CDR3 DNA reads TGTGCCATCTCGGTGGGGGGGCAAACCTACAATGAGCAGTTCTTC. Translation gives CAISVGGQTYNEQFF. V is TRBV11-2 and J is TRBJ2-1; the D gene is possibly TRBD2 (7 bases). Germline lookup yields CDR1 SGHAT and CDR2 FQNNGV. This CDR3 has 15 amino acids. Trimming removed 10 bases from V and 2 bases from J, with 18 bases in between. The variable domain in full, completed from reference TRBV11-2 and TRBJ2-1, reads EAGVAQSPRYKIIEKRQSVAFWCNPISGHATLYWYQQILGQGPKLLIQFQNNGVVDDSQLPKDRFSAERLKGVDSTLKIQPAKLEDSAVYLCAISVGGQTYNEQFFGPGTRLTVL.

J is TRBJ1-2 and V is TRBV29-1; D perhaps matches TRBD1 (6 bases). The germline gives CDR1 SQVTM, CDR2 ANQGSEA. V lost 4 bases to trimming and J lost 7 bases, with 25 bases between them. The CDR3 is 16 amino acids. The CDR3 DNA follows: TGCAGCGTTGGTGTGGACAGAGAGTTAGTCATTGGTGGCTACACCTTC. As protein: CSVGVDRELVIGGYTF. The complete variable domain, with remaining parts taken from reference TRBV29-1 and TRBJ1-2, reads SAVISQKPSRDICQRGTSLTIQCQVDSQVTMMFWYRQQPGQSLTLIATANQGSEATYESGFVIDKFPISRPNLTFSTLTVSNMSPEDSSIYLCSVGVDRELVIGGYTFGSGTRLTVV.

The V call is TRBV6-2 or TRBV6-3, the J call TRBJ2-2; a weak D match, TRBD1 (5 bases). CDR3 length: 14 amino acids. V gave up 6 bases and J gave up 1 base, with 9 bases separating them. Germline values: CDR1 MNHEY, CDR2 SVGEGT. DNA for the CDR3: TGTGCCAGCAGGCTCACAGGGAACACCGGGGAGCTGTTTTTT. Its protein is CASRLTGNTGELFF.

The gene calls are TRBV5-6 and TRBJ1-4; 9 bases match TRBD1. The CDR3 is 17 residues long. Germline loops: CDR1 SGHDT, CDR2 YYEEEE. J gave up 0 bases and V 3 bases, and 6 bases lay outside the gene matches. CDR3 nucleotides: TGTGCCAGCAGCTCGGGACAGGGCCTTACAACTAATGAAAAACTGTTTTTT. Protein: CASSSGQGLTTNEKLFF.

This chain links TRBV6-5 with TRBJ2-1; no definite D call. V was cut by 5 bases and J by 7 bases, with 9 bases left in between. Germline loops: CDR1 MNHEY, CDR2 SVGAGI. The CDR3 runs 12 residues. CDR3 region: CASSTNRNEQFF. The DNA for the CDR3 is TGTGCCAGCAGTACAAACCGGAATGAGCAGTTCTTC.

This chain uses TRBV2 with TRBJ1-5; D is perhaps TRBD1 (6 bases). Deletions cut 7 bases from V and 3 bases from J, with 19 bases between. CDR1 and CDR2 (germline): SNHLY, FYNNEI. The CDR3 loop spans 16 amino acids. CDR3 sequence (DNA): TGTGCCAGCACCGAAGGCCTACAGGGTTACAATCAGCCCCAGCATTTT. Protein sequence: CASTEGLQGYNQPQHF.

The CDR3 protein is CASSLYKINYGYTF. DNA for the CDR3: TGTGCCAGCAGTTTATACAAGATTAACTATGGCTACACCTTC. The chain has TRBV28 and TRBJ1-2; D uncertain. V shed 1 base and J shed 1 base, with 7 bases lying between them. Germline V gives CDR1 MDHEN, CDR2 SYDVKM. The CDR3 sequence is 14 residues long.

This chain joins TRBV7-2 and TRBJ2-1, with TRBD1 identical over 7 bases. The CDR3 is 12 amino acids. The V and J ends lost 4 bases and 14 bases, in that order; junction bases with no gene match: 8. The germline CDR1 and CDR2 sequences are SGHTA and FQGNSA. In DNA form, the CDR3 reads TGTGCCAGCAGCTCACAGGGGTGGCGGGAGTTCTTC. This gives the protein CASSSQGWREFF. The full variable domain, completed using reference TRBV7-2 and TRBJ2-1, is GAGVSQSPSNKVTEKGKDVELRCDPISGHTALYWYRQSLGQGLEFLIYFQGNSAPDKSGLPSDRFSAERTGGSVSTLTIQRTQQEDSAVYLCASSSQGWREFFGPGTRLTVL.

The chain uses TRBV7-3 and TRBJ2-1; TRBD1 matches at 9 bases. In germline, CDR1 is SGHTA, CDR2 FQGTGA. V shed 4 bases and J 8 bases; nucleotides not matched to a gene: 3. The CDR3 has 13 residues. DNA for the CDR3: TGTGCCAGCAGCTCACAGGGGGCTGATGAGCAGTTCTTC. This codes for CASSSQGADEQFF.

This sequence joins TRBV6-5 and TRBJ1-1; 8 bases agree with TRBD1. CDR1 is MNHEY and CDR2 is SVGAGI in the germline V gene. The CDR3 consists of 13 residues. The V gene end was trimmed by 5 bases and the J gene end by 4 bases; junction bases not matched to a gene: 3. The CDR3 loop reads CASSGTGGTEAFF. DNA for the CDR3: TGTGCCAGCAGTGGCACAGGGGGCACTGAAGCTTTCTTT.

The chain is built from TRBV12-5 and TRBJ2-2; tentative D call: TRBD2 (6 bases). Between the trimmed V and J ends, which lost 3 bases and 7 bases, there was a span of 12 bases. This CDR3 is 14 amino acids long. Looked up from germline, CDR1 is LGHNT and CDR2 is FRNRAP. The CDR3 sequence is CASGLGTGGGELFF. CDR3 bases: TGTGCTAGTGGTTTAGGGACCGGGGGCGGGGAGCTGTTTTTT.

The V gene is TRBV24-1, the J gene TRBJ2-5, with D maybe TRBD2 (5 bases). V was trimmed by 1 base and J by 5 bases, leaving 13 bases between them. Looked up from germline, CDR1 is KGHDR and CDR2 is SFDVKD. There are 15 residues in the CDR3. CDR3 sequence (DNA): TGTGCCACCAGTGATTTTGTGGGAGATTTGGAGACCCAGTACTTC. Its protein is CATSDFVGDLETQYF.

V usage is TRBV28 and J usage is TRBJ2-3, with D uncertain. This CDR3 comprises 15 residues. Germline assignment: CDR1 MDHEN and CDR2 SYDVKM. V dropped 2 bases and J dropped 1 base, with 10 bases sitting between them. CDR3 sequence reads: CASSLIRSGTDTQYF. As DNA, the CDR3 is TGTGCCAGCAGTTTAATCCGCTCGGGCACAGATACGCAGTATTTT.

The rearrangement joins TRBV29-1 to TRBJ2-2; TRBD2 agrees at 9 bases. With 0 bases clipped from V and 6 bases from J, the junction kept 11 bases outside the gene matches. Germline CDR1 and CDR2: SQVTM and ANQGSEA. This CDR3 comprises 17 residues. The CDR3 DNA follows: TGCAGCGTTGAAGATCTGAGCGGGAGGCTGAGGGCCGGGGAGCTGTTTTTT. Its translation: CSVEDLSGRLRAGELFF.

The chain joins TRBV9 to TRBJ2-5; 7 bases fit TRBD2. In germline, CDR1 is SGDLS, CDR2 YYNGEE. The CDR3 is made up of 16 amino acids. The V segment lost 0 bases and the J segment 5 bases; nucleotides outside the gene matches: 10. The DNA of the CDR3 is TGTGCCAGCAGCGTAGTAGGAGTGGGAGGGCCGGAGACCCAGTACTTC. This encodes CASSVVGVGGPETQYF.

The chain combines TRBV24-1 with TRBJ2-7; D ambiguous. Germline assignment: CDR1 KGHDR and CDR2 SFDVKD. This CDR3 contains 15 residues. The germline V and J ends were trimmed by 2 bases and 0 bases, with 10 bases remaining between them. DNA of the CDR3: TGTGCCACCAGTGATTCGGTACAGAGCTCCTACGAGCAGTACTTC. Translated: CATSDSVQSSYEQYF.

The V gene is TRBV7-9, the J gene TRBJ1-1, with D unclear. V lost 1 base to trimming and J lost 11 bases, with 17 bases between them. The CDR3 is made up of 14 amino acids. Germline V CDR1 and CDR2: SEHNR, FQNEAQ (reference sequence). CDR3 DNA sequence: TGTGCCAGCAGCTTAGACCGGATCCCCACGGTCGCTTTCTTT. It is translated as CASSLDRIPTVAFF.

The V gene is TRBV19, the J gene TRBJ2-3; D possibly uses TRBD1 or TRBD2 (5 bases each). The V end lost 3 bases, the J end lost 3 bases, and 10 bases lay between the germline ends. The CDR3 contains 14 residues. Germline CDR1 and CDR2: LNHDA and SQIVND (reference sequence). In DNA, the CDR3 is TGTGCCAGTAGTATGAGGGGAAGTACAGATACGCAGTATTTT. Translated: CASSMRGSTDTQYF.

The V and J genes are TRBV13 and TRBJ1-1, with TRBD1 matching 7 bases. This CDR3 has 12 residues. The germline CDR1 and CDR2 sequences are PRHDT and FYEKMQ (reference sequence). Trimming at V came to 5 bases and at J to 14 bases, leaving 11 bases not matched to a gene. CDR3 in amino acids: CASSPDRELPFF. The CDR3 region has the DNA TGTGCCAGCAGCCCCGACAGGGAGCTGCCCTTCTTT.

This clonotype was counted a single time. This sequence joins TRBV7-9 and TRBJ1-2; perhaps TRBD1 as D (5 bases). The CDR3 is made up of 13 amino acids. Germline CDR1 is SEHNR and CDR2 is FQNEAQ (reference sequence). The ends were cut back, 4 bases at V and 5 bases at J, with 11 bases in the middle. CDR3 sequence reads: CASSSQTDYGYTF. The CDR3 bases are TGTGCCAGCAGCTCTCAGACAGATTATGGCTACACCTTC.